This T cell receptor (beta chain) is drawn from a study of cytomegalovirus exposure and HLA in healthy donors. With respect to this clone: The antigen remains unidentified.

CDR1 is SNHLY and CDR2 is FYNNEI in the germline V gene. The CDR3 has 14 amino acids. V shed 9 bases and J shed 0 bases, with 13 bases lying between them. It was with 60 Vbeta and 13 Jbeta primers that the PCR ran. The method was immunoSEQ multiplex PCR; TCRdb's version includes in-frame clones alone and lacks a portion of them. The repertoire has about 160,000 clones, 80% of them found once; the top ten carry roughly 10%. Study results and limitations: Analysis performed later found roughly 18,000 TCR beta sequences associated with HLA alleles at 0.05 false discovery rate.

Sequenced input: PBMCs. This TCR was recovered from a man younger than 30 in good health and CMV-seropositive. The chain joins TRBV2 to TRBJ2-3; the D gene is possibly TRBD2 (6 bases). CDR3 in amino acids: CARGGGGSTDTQYF. CDR3 nucleotides: TGTGCCAGGGGGGGTGGGGGGAGCACAGATACGCAGTATTTT.